Below, one T cell receptor (beta chain) is given with its context. Original data processing: Estimated nucleated cell counts came from reference gene primer amplification. Produced via immunoSEQ multiplex PCR; TCRdb's table is partial and in-frame only. V, J and clone size are those of that table, while D and trimming were read from the DNA. The sample lists hundreds of thousands of clones, roughly 92% occurring once. The data originate from a study of blood T cell repertoires in COVID-19. Study-level information: Specimens from acute and convalescent COVID-19 originated in the United States, Italy and Spain. PBMCs, B-cell-depleted T cells, or T cells were the source of the cDNA or gDNA that made up the material.

The germline V and J ends were trimmed by 11 bases and 7 bases, with 11 bases remaining between them. The CDR3 runs to 11 residues. Germline V CDR1 and CDR2: MDHEN, SYDVKM. Material for sequencing was peripheral blood. The TCR originated in a man in his sixties with COVID-19, enrolled during active disease. The chain couples TRBV28 to TRBJ2-2; TRBD2 is a possible D gene (5 bases). The DNA of the CDR3 is TGTGCCGCACTCGAGGGCGGGGAGCTGTTTTTT. The encoded protein is CAALEGGELFF.